The 3 T cell receptor beta chains in this list originate from one sample, sequenced in a study of shared clonotypes between healthy human individuals. Using immunoSEQ multiplex PCR, the repertoire was profiled, and TCRdb retains in-frame clones only, with some absent. The data show a few hundred thousand clones, more than 60% seen once. Input material: memory CD4+ T cells sorted from blood. Subset defined: CD45RA-negative fraction. These receptors originate from a man younger than 45 in good health.

The genes are TRBV4-1 and TRBJ2-1; TRBD1 or TRBD2 may be the D gene (5 bases each). This CDR3 has 16 residues. CDR1 MGHRA and CDR2 YSYEKL come from the germline V gene. V gave up 0 bases and J gave up 6 bases, with 15 bases separating them. In DNA, the CDR3 is TGCGCCAGCAGCCAAGAGAGGCAGGGTGGGGGCAATGAGCAGTTCTTC. The encoded protein is CASSQERQGGGNEQFF.

This clone was seen only a few times. The CDR3 region is CASGADMNTEAFF. The CDR3 DNA sequence: TGTGCCAGCGGGGCGGACATGAACACTGAAGCTTTCTTT. The V gene is TRBV2, the J gene TRBJ1-1; TRBD1 might be the D (5 bases). In germline, CDR1 is SNHLY, CDR2 FYNNEI. This CDR3 has 13 residues. V dropped 8 bases and J dropped 0 bases, with 10 bases sitting between them.

This rearrangement joins TRBV2 to TRBJ2-1, with D unresolved. The CDR3 sequence is 13 residues long. Germline V gene sequence: CDR1 SNHLY, CDR2 FYNNEI. V lost 4 bases and J lost 10, with 14 bases in between. CDR3 sequence reads: CASSGADLGEQFF. The CDR3 coding sequence is TGTGCCAGCAGTGGGGCGGACCTCGGGGAGCAGTTCTTC.